Following are 13 T cell receptor beta chains from one sample sequenced in a study of control samples from healthy donors and cancer patients. Only in-frame clones appear in the TCRdb table, and some are missing; sequencing was by immunoSEQ multiplex PCR. The sample carries tens of thousands of clones, 93% recorded once. Sequenced sample: blood. The source is a woman aged 25 to 45 in good health.

This chain connects TRBV3-1 (or the pseudogene TRBV3-2) to TRBJ2-7; 9 bases match TRBD1. The CDR3 has 14 residues. Germline-derived CDR1 and CDR2 are LGHDT and YNNKEL (reference sequence). Losses at the gene ends were 2 bases for V and 4 bases for J; bases not matched to a gene: 3. CDR3 sequence: CASSQMDRGYEQYF. The CDR3 coding sequence is TGTGCCAGCAGCCAAATGGACAGGGGTTACGAGCAGTACTTC.

The chain combines TRBV3-1 (or the pseudogene TRBV3-2) with TRBJ2-6; maybe TRBD2 (5 bases). Trimming stripped 2 bases from V and 2 bases from J, with 13 bases between. CDR1 is LGHDT, CDR2 YNNKEL, per germline (reference sequence). This CDR3 comprises 17 residues. CDR3 sequence: CASSQLGGPPGANVLTF. CDR3 DNA: TGTGCCAGCAGCCAACTTGGAGGACCTCCTGGGGCCAACGTCCTGACTTTC.

This clone was observed once. V usage is TRBV7-8 and J usage is TRBJ2-1, with 9 bases aligning to TRBD1. V shed 3 bases and J 7 bases; nucleotides not matched to a gene: 4. Germline V gene data show CDR1 as SGHVS and CDR2 as FQNEAQ. The CDR3 is made up of 14 amino acids. This chain's CDR3 is CASSLMGQGNEQFF. The CDR3 nucleotides are TGTGCCAGCAGCTTGATGGGACAGGGTAATGAGCAGTTCTTC.

J is TRBJ2-7 and V is TRBV19; 7 nucleotides agree with TRBD1. The CDR3 runs to 14 residues. The ends lost 1 base at V and 3 bases at J; junction bases unmatched: 3. Germline assignment: CDR1 LNHDA and CDR2 SQIVND (reference sequence). CDR3 nucleotide sequence: TGTGCCAGTAGTATAGGGGGACAGAACTACGAGCAGTACTTC. Its protein is CASSIGGQNYEQYF. The full variable domain, in which reference TRBV19 and TRBJ2-7 provide the parts outside the CDR3, is DGGITQSPKYLFRKEGQNVTLSCEQNLNHDAMYWYRQDPGQGLRLIYYSQIVNDFQKGDIAEGYSVSREKKESFPLTVTSAQKNPTAFYLCASSIGGQNYEQYFGPGTRLTVT.

The chain links TRBV7-2 to TRBJ2-1; TRBD2 is a possible D gene (7 bases). CDR1 and CDR2 (germline): SGHTA, FQGNSA. V was clipped by 1 base and J by 6 bases, with 13 bases between them. CDR3 size: 15 residues. CDR3 bases: TGTGCCAGCAGCTTAGTGGCGGGGGCCGGCAATGAGCAGTTCTTC. Its translation is CASSLVAGAGNEQFF. The variable domain in full, completed from reference TRBV7-2 and TRBJ2-1, reads GAGVSQSPSNKVTEKGKDVELRCDPISGHTALYWYRQSLGQGLEFLIYFQGNSAPDKSGLPSDRFSAERTGGSVSTLTIQRTQQEDSAVYLCASSLVAGAGNEQFFGPGTRLTVL.

The chain uses TRBV18 and TRBJ1-2, with D maybe TRBD1 (6 bases). V was pared by 1 base and J by 6 bases, with 15 bases between. The CDR3 is 15 amino acids. Germline CDR1 and CDR2: KGHSH and LQKENI. The CDR3 region is CASSPLLGDTDGYTF. In DNA, the CDR3 is TGTGCCAGCTCACCACTGTTGGGGGACACCGATGGCTACACCTTC.

V usage is TRBV5-1 and J usage is TRBJ1-1; 7 bases fit TRBD1. CDR1 SGHRS and CDR2 YFSETQ come from the germline V gene. The CDR3 runs 14 residues. V gave up 3 bases and J gave up 1 base; unmatched junction bases: 3. The CDR3 region has the DNA TGCGCCAGCAGCTCCGGGACAGCGAACACTGAAGCTTTCTTT. Its protein product is CASSSGTANTEAFF. Full variable domain (missing parts from reference TRBV5-1 and TRBJ1-1): KAGVTQTPRYLIKTRGQQVTLSCSPISGHRSVSWYQQTPGQGLQFLFEYFSETQRNKGNFPGRFSGRQFSNSRSEMNVSTLELGDSALYLCASSSGTANTEAFFGQGTRLTVV.

J is TRBJ2-7 and V is TRBV7-2; D is uncertain. Trimming cost V 5 bases and J 4 bases, with 15 bases left between them. CDR3 length: 14 residues. The V gene's germline CDR1 is SGHTA and CDR2 FQGNSA. The CDR3 region has the DNA TGTGCCAGCAGCCCCAGACTCCGCGAATACGAGCAGTACTTC. Encoded protein: CASSPRLREYEQYF.

CDR3 in DNA: TGTGCCAGTAGTACCCAACACTTCACTCTCGGGGGCACTGAAGCTTTCTTT. This sequence encodes CASSTQHFTLGGTEAFF. The chain carries TRBV19 and TRBJ1-1, with D tentatively TRBD1 (5 bases). The CDR3 loop spans 17 amino acids. The germline gives CDR1 LNHDA, CDR2 SQIVND (reference sequence). The V and J ends lost 4 bases and 4 bases respectively, with 22 bases between them.

This chain links TRBV6-5 with TRBJ1-2; the match to TRBD1 covers 8 bases. V trimming: 0 bases; J trimming: 6 bases; junction bases outside the gene matches: 3. This CDR3 has 14 amino acids. The germline V gene has CDR1 MNHEY and CDR2 SVGAGI. As DNA, the CDR3 is TGTGCCAGCAGTTACTCGTCAGGGGGCAATGGCTACACCTTC. Translated, it gives CASSYSSGGNGYTF.

V usage is TRBV5-1 and J usage is TRBJ1-1; maybe TRBD1 (6 bases). The CDR3 runs to 16 residues. Germline V gene data show CDR1 as SGHRS and CDR2 as YFSETQ. Trimming cost V 4 bases and J 3 bases, with 19 bases left between them. The CDR3 loop is CASSPWVGGADTEAFF. The CDR3 nucleotides are TGCGCCAGCAGCCCCTGGGTCGGGGGGGCCGACACTGAAGCTTTCTTT.

This chain joins TRBV28 and TRBJ2-7; D is possibly TRBD1 (5 bases). The germline V gene has CDR1 MDHEN and CDR2 SYDVKM. This CDR3 is built from 13 residues. V was shortened by 7 bases and J by 5 bases, with 15 bases between the two germline ends. DNA for the CDR3: TGTGCCAGCATCCCCAGCAGGGCCCACGAGCAGTACTTC. Translating gives CASIPSRAHEQYF.

This clone showed up just once. This chain joins TRBV6-5 and TRBJ1-4; no definite D call. This CDR3 contains 15 residues. Germline loops: CDR1 MNHEY, CDR2 SVGAGI. The ends were cut back, 10 bases at V and 0 bases at J, with 15 bases in the middle. In nucleotides, the CDR3 is TGTGCCACAGCGTGGACCTTTGCAACTAATGAAAAACTGTTTTTT. Translating it yields CATAWTFATNEKLFF.